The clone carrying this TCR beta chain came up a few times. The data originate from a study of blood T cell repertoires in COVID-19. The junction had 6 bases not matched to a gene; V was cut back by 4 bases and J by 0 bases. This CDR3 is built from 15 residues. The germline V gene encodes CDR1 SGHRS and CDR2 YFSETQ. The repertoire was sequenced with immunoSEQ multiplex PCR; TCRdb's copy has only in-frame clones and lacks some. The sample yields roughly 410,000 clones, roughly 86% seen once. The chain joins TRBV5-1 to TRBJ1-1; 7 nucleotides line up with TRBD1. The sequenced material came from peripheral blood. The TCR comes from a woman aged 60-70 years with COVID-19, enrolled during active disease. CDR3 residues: CASSRSGGVNTEAFF. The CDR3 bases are TGCGCCAGCAGCCGATCAGGGGGTGTGAACACTGAAGCTTTCTTT.